A single sample gave rise to the 21 T cell receptor beta chains below, sequenced in a study of blood T cell repertoires in COVID-19. TCRdb keeps only in-frame clones here, not all; method: immunoSEQ multiplex PCR. This table holds about 350,000 clones, 89% found once. The material sequenced was peripheral blood. These TCRs come from an older woman with COVID-19, enrolled during active disease.

This clone has only one observation. The J gene is TRBJ1-1, the V gene TRBV27; TRBD1 might be the D (6 bases). This CDR3 region has 15 residues. The V end was cut by 8 bases, the J end by 0 bases, with 16 bases between. Looked up from germline, CDR1 is MNHEY and CDR2 is SMNVEV (reference sequence). CDR3 bases: TGTGCCAGCTCAGGACAGCCCTTTATGAACACTGAAGCTTTCTTT. Translation gives CASSGQPFMNTEAFF.

The gene calls are TRBV5-8 and TRBJ2-6; 7 nucleotides line up with TRBD1. The CDR3 loop spans 18 amino acids. Germline assignment: CDR1 SGHTS and CDR2 YDEGEE. V shed 2 bases and J 0 bases; nucleotides not matched to a gene: 8. This CDR3 is CASSFPGTALSGANVLTF. CDR3 nucleotides: TGTGCCAGCAGCTTTCCCGGGACAGCACTCTCTGGGGCCAACGTCCTGACTTTC.

This chain joins TRBV12-3 or TRBV12-4 and TRBJ1-2; TRBD1 agrees at 9 bases. This CDR3 region has 13 residues. V lost 5 bases to trimming and J lost 7 bases; unmatched junction nucleotides: 5. The CDR3 loop is CASSRTGGGGYTF. In nucleotides, the CDR3 is TGTGCCAGCAGTCGCACAGGGGGCGGTGGCTACACCTTC.

The V and J genes are TRBV11-2 and TRBJ1-2; 7 bases are a match to TRBD1. Trimming cost V 7 bases and J 8 bases; bases outside gene matches: 13. Per germline, CDR1 SGHAT and CDR2 FQNNGV. There are 14 residues in the CDR3. CDR3 region: CASNTGDTTLGYTF. Here the CDR3 DNA reads TGTGCCAGCAACACAGGGGACACGACGTTAGGCTACACCTTC.

V and J are TRBV24-1 and TRBJ1-4; 8 bases align to TRBD1. The junction had 6 bases not matched to a gene; V was cut back by 3 bases and J by 7 bases. CDR3 size: 15 residues. The germline V gene encodes CDR1 KGHDR and CDR2 SFDVKD. In DNA form, the CDR3 reads TGTGCCACCAGTGATCCGGGGACAGGTAGTGAAAAACTGTTTTTT. This codes for CATSDPGTGSEKLFF.

This chain links TRBV27 with TRBJ2-7; D remains unclear. From germline, CDR1 is MNHEY and CDR2 SMNVEV (reference sequence). The CDR3 extends over 15 amino acids. V lost 3 bases and J 4 bases, leaving 16 bases between the germline ends. CDR3 region: CASSFSRGTRYEQYF. CDR3 sequence (DNA): TGTGCCAGCAGTTTCAGCAGAGGAACAAGATACGAGCAGTACTTC.

The chain combines TRBV18 with TRBJ2-1, with D maybe TRBD1 (6 bases). The CDR3 covers 14 residues. Germline V gives CDR1 KGHSH, CDR2 LQKENI. Trimming left V 2 bases short and J 8 bases short, with 13 bases between. As DNA, the CDR3 is TGTGCCAGCTCACCAGGGACATACGTGGATGAGCAGTTCTTC. Translation: CASSPGTYVDEQFF.

The chain couples TRBV6-5 to TRBJ1-2; D call uncertain. V lost 2 bases and J 4 bases, leaving 17 bases between the germline ends. The CDR3 is 16 residues long. In germline, CDR1 is MNHEY, CDR2 SVGAGI. The CDR3, as DNA: TGTGCCAGCAGTTACACCTCGGCAGCGTTAGTCTATGGCTACACCTTC. It encodes CASSYTSAALVYGYTF.

The rearrangement links TRBV29-1 to TRBJ2-7; TRBD2 matches 8 bases. Germline trimming cut 4 bases from V and 3 bases from J; bases unmatched to any gene: 8. Germline assignment: CDR1 SQVTM and CDR2 ANQGSEA. CDR3 length equals 14 residues. Written as DNA, the CDR3 is TGCAGCGTTGTCCCCGCCCGGGGGGGCTACGAGCAGTACTTC. Translated, it gives CSVVPARGGYEQYF.

CDR3 amino acids: CAISGWGDTEAFF. In DNA, the CDR3 is TGTGCCATCAGTGGGTGGGGGGACACTGAAGCTTTCTTT. The J gene is TRBJ1-1, the V gene TRBV10-3; D possibly corresponds to TRBD1 (5 bases). V was shortened by 4 bases and J by 3 bases, with 9 bases between the two germline ends. CDR1 and CDR2 (germline): ENHRY, SYGVKD. The CDR3 covers 13 residues.

The rearrangement links TRBV6-2 or TRBV6-3 to TRBJ2-1, with 8 bases identical to TRBD2. This CDR3 is built from 16 residues. The V and J ends lost 6 bases and 6 bases, in that order; junction bases with no gene match: 13. In germline, CDR1 is MNHEY, CDR2 SVGEGT. This CDR3 reads CASSEWSSGGSNEQFF. CDR3 sequence (DNA): TGTGCCAGCAGCGAGTGGTCCAGCGGGGGTTCCAATGAGCAGTTCTTC.

This chain connects TRBV30 to TRBJ2-3, with TRBD1 matching 9 bases. The J segment lost 2 bases and the V segment lost 5 bases, leaving 2 bases of the junction unmatched. This CDR3 is built from 13 residues. In germline, CDR1 is GTSNPN, CDR2 SVGIG (reference sequence). The CDR3 sequence is CAWGDRATDTQYF. The CDR3 DNA follows: TGTGCCTGGGGGGACAGGGCCACAGATACGCAGTATTTT.

The chain carries TRBV6-6 and TRBJ2-5; tentatively, D is TRBD1 (5 bases). Germline values: CDR1 MNHNY, CDR2 SVGAGI (reference sequence). Deletions cut 8 bases from V and 9 bases from J, with 10 bases between. The CDR3 spans 10 residues. CDR3: CASAKGAQYF. CDR3 DNA sequence: TGTGCCAGCGCTAAAGGGGCCCAGTACTTC.

CDR3 residues: CATLAGARACEQFF. CDR3 coding DNA: TGTGCCACACTAGCGGGGGCCCGGGCTTGTGAGCAGTTCTTC. The chain links TRBV21-1 to TRBJ2-1; TRBD2, the table's D call, was not compared with the DNA. TRBV21-1 is marked as a pseudogene. This CDR3 has 14 amino acids.

The chain joins TRBV2 to TRBJ1-3; no clear D. Trimming removed 11 bases at V and 1 base at J, with 15 bases between. The CDR3 length is 14 residues. CDR1 is SNHLY, CDR2 FYNNEI, per germline. The CDR3 here is CAVGGTLSGNTIYF. CDR3 DNA sequence: TGTGCCGTTGGCGGCACCCTTTCTGGAAACACCATATATTTT.

The rearrangement uses TRBV18 and TRBJ2-7; D perhaps matches TRBD1 (6 bases). V was cut by 5 bases and J by 0 bases, with 11 bases left in between. This CDR3 has 14 residues. Germline lookup yields CDR1 KGHSH and CDR2 LQKENI. CDR3 coding DNA: TGTGCCAGCTCAAACCGGGACAACTCCTACGAGCAGTACTTC. Its protein product is CASSNRDNSYEQYF.

The J gene is TRBJ2-2, the V gene TRBV7-2, with 8 bases lining up with TRBD2. After removal of 4 bases from V and 2 bases from J, the junction contained 6 bases not matched to a gene. This CDR3 region has 16 residues. CDR1 SGHTA and CDR2 FQGNSA come from the germline V gene. The CDR3 protein is CASSSLGGVNTGELFF. The CDR3 DNA reads as TGTGCCAGCAGCTCCCTCGGGGGGGTCAACACCGGGGAGCTGTTTTTT.

The chain carries TRBV3-1 (or the pseudogene TRBV3-2) and TRBJ2-2, with 7 bases that match TRBD2. The CDR3 totals 15 residues. Trimming removed 3 bases from V and 5 bases from J; junction bases left unmatched: 6. From germline, CDR1 is LGHDT and CDR2 YNNKEL (reference sequence). The CDR3 coding sequence is TGTGCCAGCAGCCAGAGAGGACTAGTAACCGGGGAGCTGTTTTTT. It yields the protein CASSQRGLVTGELFF.

This chain uses TRBV5-1 with TRBJ2-3, with 8 bases matching TRBD2. CDR3 size: 16 residues. V lost 4 bases and J lost 5; bases outside the gene matches: 12. The germline gives CDR1 SGHRS, CDR2 YFSETQ. CDR3 nucleotides: TGCGCCAGCAGCCTCATAGAGGTAGCGGGAAGAGATACGCAGTATTTT. Translating it yields CASSLIEVAGRDTQYF.

This chain's CDR3 is CSVGRGKNTEAFF. The DNA of the CDR3 is TGCAGCGTTGGACGGGGAAAGAACACTGAAGCTTTCTTT. V usage is TRBV29-1 and J usage is TRBJ1-1; D call uncertain. V shed 4 bases and J shed 1 base, with 10 bases lying between them. Per germline, CDR1 SQVTM and CDR2 ANQGSEA. The CDR3 runs 13 residues.

The V gene is TRBV18, the J gene TRBJ1-2; the D is unclear. Germline V gives CDR1 KGHSH, CDR2 LQKENI. The CDR3 loop spans 13 amino acids. V was trimmed by 0 bases and J by 5 bases, leaving 7 bases between them. CDR3 sequence (DNA): TGTGCCAGCTCACCACCGGGAGAGTATGGCTACACCTTC. Its protein is CASSPPGEYGYTF.